This T cell receptor beta chain came from a study of blood T cell repertoires in COVID-19. The V gene end was trimmed by 5 bases and the J gene end by 7 bases; junction bases not matched to a gene: 10. The germline V gene encodes CDR1 SGHAT and CDR2 FQNNGV. The CDR3 runs to 14 residues. In the original analysis: The assay estimated nucleated cells by amplifying reference gene primers. The repertoire was sequenced with immunoSEQ multiplex PCR; TCRdb's copy has only in-frame clones and lacks some. V, J and clone size are those of that table, while D and trimming were read from the DNA. The data contain 130,000 to 150,000 clones, 81% of them singletons.

This rearrangement joins TRBV11-2 to TRBJ2-7; TRBD1 aligns across 8 bases. Sequencing was done on a sample of peripheral blood. This sequence originates from a human donor in a cohort sampled during active COVID-19. The CDR3 spells CASSTGTGLGEQYF. The CDR3 bases are TGTGCCAGCAGCACCGGGACAGGTCTCGGGGAGCAGTACTTC.